A selection of T cell receptor beta chains follows, all from one sample in a study of control samples from healthy donors and cancer patients. Repertoires were generated with immunoSEQ multiplex PCR, while TCRdb's copy carries only in-frame clones and drops some. The sample contains 120,000 to 150,000 clones, roughly 89% of which appear only once. Material: blood. All receptors come from a man younger than 35 in good health. The conserved cysteine and the conserved F or W are not part of the CDR3 here. Each record gives: clone size, V gene, J gene, CDR3 protein. Clone size is shown for a subset of rows, as once, few, many or a class of expanded clone.

>NA|TRBV7-8|TRBJ1-1
ASSLATGMNTEAF
>NA|TRBV3-1/TRBV3-2|TRBJ1-4
ASSQADRGSEKLF
>NA|TRBV30|TRBJ2-2
AWKLLGATGELF
>few|TRBV18|TRBJ2-3
ASSPRTSTDTQY
>NA|TRBV6-1|TRBJ1-5
ASSEVLDYYNQPQH
>NA|TRBV7-3|TRBJ2-7
ASSVQGGTYEQY
>NA|TRBV6-5|TRBJ2-7
ASSSTGTGGLEQY
>NA|TRBV2|TRBJ2-5
ASRFPGTETQY
>few|TRBV5-8|TRBJ1-2
ASSFQGSYGYT
>NA|TRBV7-6|TRBJ2-7
ASSWDRGLNYEQY
>NA|TRBV5-1|TRBJ1-4
ASSLLGQNEKLF
>NA|TRBV9|TRBJ2-3
ASSVGAGADTQY
>NA|TRBV2|TRBJ1-6
ASSSDRGLGSPLH
>NA|TRBV3-1/TRBV3-2|TRBJ2-7
ASSQDPQLYEQY
>NA|TRBV9|TRBJ2-2
ASSVAGDRTTGELF
>NA|TRBV6-2/TRBV6-3|TRBJ2-2
ASSYYLAGGQGTGELF
>NA|TRBV4-1|TRBJ2-1
ASSLAGEKHNEQF
>NA|TRBV28|TRBJ1-4
ASSSGGGGEKLF
>NA|TRBV24-1|TRBJ1-2
ATSDYTDGYT
>once|TRBV7-2|TRBJ1-2
ASSLGTGANGYT
>NA|TRBV6-5|TRBJ2-2
ASSYFSVRVGELF
>NA|TRBV9|TRBJ2-7
ASSSSRGYEQY